This entry lists 19 T cell receptor beta chains sequenced from one sample in a study of shared clonotypes between healthy human individuals (dated by TCRdb to the early 2020s). Library preparation was by the immunoSEQ multiplex PCR assay. TCRdb's version of the immuneACCESS table is confined to in-frame rearrangements and falls short of the full clone set. An unresolved V gene accounts for under half of the shortfall where checked; the remainder is of unknown origin. This sample comprises about 2.3 million clones, more than 85% of them detected only once. The top ten clonotypes cover 0.39% of the sample. Specimen: naive CD4+ T cells from PBMCs. This sample's cell subset or site label indicates: CD45RA+ positively selected. The receptor source for this set is a man aged 18 to 30 in good health. Some clones in this sample may be carry-over from other donors' samples.

This chain links TRBV9 with TRBJ2-1, with TRBD1 matching 9 bases. CDR1 SGDLS and CDR2 YYNGEE come from the germline V gene. The CDR3 totals 15 residues. Germline trimming cut 5 bases from V and 2 bases from J; bases unmatched to any gene: 5. CDR3 nucleotide sequence: TGTGCCAGCAGACCGGGACAGGGTACCTACAATGAGCAGTTCTTC. As protein: CASRPGQGTYNEQFF.

The chain is built from TRBV27 and TRBJ2-6; TRBD1 agrees at 7 bases. Germline V gives CDR1 MNHEY, CDR2 SMNVEV (reference sequence). This CDR3 has 17 amino acids. V lost 4 bases to trimming and J lost 6 bases; unmatched junction nucleotides: 12. The CDR3 here is CASSSLPGQRSANVLTF. The CDR3 nucleotides are TGTGCCAGCAGTTCGCTCCCGGGACAGAGGTCGGCCAACGTCCTGACTTTC. The variable domain in full, completed from reference TRBV27 and TRBJ2-6, reads EAQVTQNPRYLITVTGKKLTVTCSQNMNHEYMSWYRQDPGLGLRQIYYSMNVEVTDKGDVPEGYKVSRKEKRNFPLILESPSPNQTSLYFCASSSLPGQRSANVLTFGAGSRLTVL.

This chain links TRBV7-9 with TRBJ1-1; D gene uncertain. The CDR3 extends over 13 amino acids. The V gene lost 5 bases and the J gene lost 8 bases, with 15 bases spanning the gap. From germline, CDR1 is SEHNR and CDR2 FQNEAQ (reference sequence). The CDR3 is CASSDLSGGEAFF. CDR3 in DNA: TGTGCCAGCAGCGACCTAAGCGGAGGAGAAGCTTTCTTT.

About this clone itself: The same CDR3 arises from other DNA sequences in this sample as well. The V call is TRBV9, the J call TRBJ2-1, with 7 bases identical to TRBD2. V trimming: 0 bases; J trimming: 5 bases; junction bases outside the gene matches: 2. CDR1 and CDR2 (germline): SGDLS, YYNGEE. There are 14 residues in the CDR3. The CDR3, as DNA: TGTGCCAGCAGCGTAGCTAGCGGAGACAATGAGCAGTTCTTC. Protein sequence: CASSVASGDNEQFF.

The chain links TRBV9 to TRBJ2-5; D is possibly TRBD1 or TRBD2 (5 bases each). V shed 3 bases and J shed 7 bases, with 16 bases lying between them. CDR1 is SGDLS and CDR2 is YYNGEE in the germline V gene. The CDR3 consists of 14 residues. This chain's CDR3 is CASSAGTIEGTQYF. For the CDR3, the DNA is TGTGCCAGCAGCGCCGGGACCATAGAGGGGACCCAGTACTTC. Together with reference TRBV9 and TRBJ2-5, the CDR3 gives the full variable domain: DSGVTQTPKHLITATGQRVTLRCSPRSGDLSVYWYQQSLDQGLQFLIQYYNGEERAKGNILERFSAQQFPDLHSELNLSSLELGDSALYFCASSAGTIEGTQYFGPGTRLLVL.

The chain has TRBV5-5 and TRBJ1-5; no clear D gene. The CDR3 totals 13 residues. From germline, CDR1 is SGHKS and CDR2 YYEKEE (reference sequence). Trimming cost V 4 bases and J 7 bases, with 12 bases left between them. The CDR3 nucleotides are TGTGCCAGCAGCCCGAATGGAGGCCAGCCCCAGCATTTT. Its translation: CASSPNGGQPQHF.

The V gene is TRBV28, the J gene TRBJ2-3; possible D gene TRBD1, 6 bases. V was shortened by 8 bases and J by 1 base, with 19 bases between the two germline ends. This CDR3 contains 16 residues. Germline V gene sequence: CDR1 MDHEN, CDR2 SYDVKM. The CDR3 DNA sequence: TGTGCCAGCGCCTCCAAACAGGGCTGGGGCACAGATACGCAGTATTTT. It specifies CASASKQGWGTDTQYF.

The chain uses TRBV7-2 and TRBJ2-7, with D perhaps TRBD2 (6 bases). With 5 bases removed from V and 0 bases from J, the gap between germline ends came to 17 bases. CDR3 length: 16 amino acids. Germline V gene lookup returns CDR1 SGHTA and CDR2 FQGNSA. The CDR3 loop reads CASSRLRGTSSYEQYF. CDR3 DNA: TGTGCCAGCAGCCGCCTGCGGGGTACGAGCTCCTACGAGCAGTACTTC.

The chain has TRBV28 and TRBJ2-7, with D perhaps TRBD2 (6 bases). Between the trimmed V and J ends, which lost 5 bases and 2 bases, there was a span of 13 bases. The CDR3 extends over 14 amino acids. Germline assignment: CDR1 MDHEN and CDR2 SYDVKM. CDR3 protein: CASSPRLVPYEQYF. CDR3 DNA sequence: TGTGCCAGCAGTCCCCGACTAGTGCCCTACGAGCAGTACTTC. The complete variable domain, with remaining parts taken from reference TRBV28 and TRBJ2-7, reads DVKVTQSSRYLVKRTGEKVFLECVQDMDHENMFWYRQDPGLGLRLIYFSYDVKMKEKGDIPEGYSVSREKKERFSLILESASTNQTSMYLCASSPRLVPYEQYFGPGTRLTVT.

To note about this clone: This CDR3 is also generated by other DNA sequences in the sample. This sequence joins TRBV7-2 and TRBJ2-7; D unclear. This CDR3 has 12 amino acids. V dropped 2 bases and J dropped 0 bases, with 2 bases sitting between them. The V gene's germline CDR1 is SGHTA and CDR2 FQGNSA. The CDR3 reads CASSLISYEQYF. CDR3 coding DNA: TGTGCCAGCAGCTTAATCTCCTACGAGCAGTACTTC. The variable domain in full, completed from reference TRBV7-2 and TRBJ2-7, reads GAGVSQSPSNKVTEKGKDVELRCDPISGHTALYWYRQSLGQGLEFLIYFQGNSAPDKSGLPSDRFSAERTGGSVSTLTIQRTQQEDSAVYLCASSLISYEQYFGPGTRLTVT.

This chain connects TRBV9 to TRBJ1-2; 12 bases align to TRBD1. Looked up from germline, CDR1 is SGDLS and CDR2 is YYNGEE. CDR3 length: 15 residues. With 4 bases clipped from V and 9 bases from J, the junction kept 10 bases outside the gene matches. In DNA, the CDR3 is TGTGCCAGCAGCCTTCCCGGGACAGGGGGCGCCCGCTACACCTTC. Encoded protein: CASSLPGTGGARYTF. Full variable domain (remainder filled in from reference TRBV9 and TRBJ1-2): DSGVTQTPKHLITATGQRVTLRCSPRSGDLSVYWYQQSLDQGLQFLIQYYNGEERAKGNILERFSAQQFPDLHSELNLSSLELGDSALYFCASSLPGTGGARYTFGSGTRLTVV.

The chain joins TRBV29-1 to TRBJ2-7; D call uncertain. The CDR3 spans 13 residues. Trimming removed 4 bases at V and 3 bases at J, with 13 bases between. Germline-derived CDR1 and CDR2 are SQVTM and ANQGSEA. The CDR3 protein is CSVVISPNYEQYF. CDR3 nucleotides: TGCAGCGTTGTGATCTCTCCTAACTACGAGCAGTACTTC.

The CDR3 spells CASSLETSGIGEQFF. The CDR3 DNA sequence: TGTGCCAGCAGTTTGGAGACTAGCGGAATTGGGGAGCAGTTCTTC. The rearrangement links TRBV28 to TRBJ2-1; 9 bases are shared with TRBD2. This CDR3 has 15 residues. Germline V gene lookup returns CDR1 MDHEN and CDR2 SYDVKM. J gave up 10 bases and V 3 bases, and 10 bases lay outside the gene matches.

The CDR3 DNA reads as TGTGCCTGGAGTTTTACAGGGGTTAATTCACCCCTCCACTTT. Its protein product is CAWSFTGVNSPLHF. This chain connects TRBV30 to TRBJ1-6, with 7 nucleotides matching TRBD1. Germline CDR1 is GTSNPN and CDR2 is SVGIG (reference sequence). With 2 bases clipped from V and 6 bases from J, the junction kept 4 bases outside the gene matches. This CDR3 contains 14 residues. The whole variable domain, filled in from reference TRBV30 and TRBJ1-6, reads SQTIHQWPATLVQPVGSPLSLECTVEGTSNPNLYWYRQAAGRGLQLLFYSVGIGQISSEVPQNLSASRPQDRQFILSSKKLLLSDSGFYLCAWSFTGVNSPLHFGNGTRLTVT.

This chain links TRBV4-1 with TRBJ2-3, with D possibly called TRBD1 or TRBD2 (5 bases each). The CDR3 runs to 17 residues. Trimming shortened V by 0 bases and J by 1 base, and 14 bases separated the two germline ends. The germline V gene has CDR1 MGHRA and CDR2 YSYEKL. The CDR3 bases are TGCGCCAGCAGCCAAGATCCCGGGGCGCGCGGCACAGATACGCAGTATTTT. Residues: CASSQDPGARGTDTQYF.

This clone has only one observation. V and J are TRBV7-9 and TRBJ2-3, with TRBD2 as a possible D gene (5 bases). V was trimmed by 5 bases and J by 0 bases, leaving 12 bases between them. Germline CDR1 is SEHNR and CDR2 is FQNEAQ (reference sequence). The CDR3 runs to 15 residues. In DNA, the CDR3 is TGTGCCAGCAGCCCATCCGGGATCAGCACAGATACGCAGTATTTT. This sequence encodes CASSPSGISTDTQYF.

The V call is TRBV28, the J call TRBJ1-3, with 7 positions matching TRBD1. In germline, CDR1 is MDHEN, CDR2 SYDVKM. The V segment lost 6 bases and the J segment 1 base; nucleotides outside the gene matches: 15. The CDR3 runs to 18 residues. CDR3 loop: CASRAQGLGLASGNTIYF. The CDR3 DNA sequence: TGTGCCAGCAGGGCACAGGGGCTGGGGCTGGCTTCTGGAAACACCATATATTTT.

The genes are TRBV4-2 and TRBJ2-3; a weak D match, TRBD1 (5 bases). The CDR3 consists of 16 residues. Germline V gene data show CDR1 as LGHNA and CDR2 as YNFKEQ. Trimming left V 1 base short and J 0 bases short, with 11 bases between. DNA of the CDR3: TGTGCCAGCAGCCAAGGGGGCGGATCAAGCACAGATACGCAGTATTTT. Translated, it gives CASSQGGGSSTDTQYF.

The V and J genes are TRBV19 and TRBJ1-1, with D perhaps TRBD1 (5 bases). Trimming left V 8 bases short and J 5 bases short, with 15 bases between. From germline, CDR1 is LNHDA and CDR2 SQIVND (reference sequence). CDR3 size: 13 residues. The CDR3 protein is CASLEPQGTEAFF. The CDR3, as DNA: TGTGCCAGTTTAGAACCTCAGGGAACTGAAGCTTTCTTT. The whole variable domain, filled in from reference TRBV19 and TRBJ1-1, reads DGGITQSPKYLFRKEGQNVTLSCEQNLNHDAMYWYRQDPGQGLRLIYYSQIVNDFQKGDIAEGYSVSREKKESFPLTVTSAQKNPTAFYLCASLEPQGTEAFFGQGTRLTVV.